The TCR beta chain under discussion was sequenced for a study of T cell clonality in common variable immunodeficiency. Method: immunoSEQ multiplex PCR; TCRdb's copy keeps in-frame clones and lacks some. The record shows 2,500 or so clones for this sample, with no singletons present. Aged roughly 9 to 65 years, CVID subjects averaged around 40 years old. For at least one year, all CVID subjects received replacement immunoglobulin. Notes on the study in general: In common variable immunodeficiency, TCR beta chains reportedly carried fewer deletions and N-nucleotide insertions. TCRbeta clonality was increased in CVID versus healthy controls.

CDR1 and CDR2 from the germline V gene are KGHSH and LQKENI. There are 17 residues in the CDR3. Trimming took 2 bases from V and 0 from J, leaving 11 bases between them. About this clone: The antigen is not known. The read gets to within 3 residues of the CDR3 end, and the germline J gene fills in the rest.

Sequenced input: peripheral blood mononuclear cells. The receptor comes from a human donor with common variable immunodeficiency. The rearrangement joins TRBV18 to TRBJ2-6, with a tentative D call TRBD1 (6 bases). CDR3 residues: CASSPLTGSSGANVLTF. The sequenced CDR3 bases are TGTGCCAGCTCACCATTGACAGGATCCTCTGGGGCCAACGTC.